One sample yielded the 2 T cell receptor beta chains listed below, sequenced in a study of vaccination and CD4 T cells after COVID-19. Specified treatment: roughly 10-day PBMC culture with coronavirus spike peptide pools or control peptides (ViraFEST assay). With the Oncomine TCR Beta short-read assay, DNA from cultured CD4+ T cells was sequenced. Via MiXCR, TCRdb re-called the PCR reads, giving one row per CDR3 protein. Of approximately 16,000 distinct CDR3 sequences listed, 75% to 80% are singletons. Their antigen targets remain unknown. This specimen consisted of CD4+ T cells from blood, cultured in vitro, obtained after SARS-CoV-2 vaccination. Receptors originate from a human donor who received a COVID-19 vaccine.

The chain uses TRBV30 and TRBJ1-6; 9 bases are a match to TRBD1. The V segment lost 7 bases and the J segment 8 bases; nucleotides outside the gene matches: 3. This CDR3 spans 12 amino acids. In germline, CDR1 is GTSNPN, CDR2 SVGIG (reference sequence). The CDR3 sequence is CALGQGDSPLHF. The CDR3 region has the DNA TGTGCCTTGGGACAGGGCGATTCACCCCTCCACTTT.

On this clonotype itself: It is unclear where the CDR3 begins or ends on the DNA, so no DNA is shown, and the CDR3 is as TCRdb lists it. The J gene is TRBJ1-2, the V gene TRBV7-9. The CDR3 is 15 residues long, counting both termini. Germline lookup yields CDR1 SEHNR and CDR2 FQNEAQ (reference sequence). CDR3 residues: CASSTSAILNYGYTF.